This T cell receptor (beta chain) was recovered during a study of graft-versus-host responses after intestinal transplantation. Points from the study as a whole: In patients with graft-donor T cell macrochimerism, allograft graft-versus-host to host-versus-graft clonal ratios were high. Detection of GvH clones occurred in recipient marrow, and some had their first appearance in ileum or blood.

Here immunoSEQ multiplex PCR was the method, and the copy in TCRdb shows in-frame clones only, minus some. Of around 30,000 clones listed, 85% to 95% are singletons. The CDR3 loop spans 13 amino acids. Germline CDR1 MNHEY, CDR2 SVGAGI. V shed 6 bases and J 5 bases; nucleotides not matched to a gene: 7. Remarks on this clone: Its antigen remains unidentified.

This sequence originates from a human patient who received an intestinal transplant, so some T cells may come from the graft donor. The sequencing used PBMCs, collected 66 days after intestinal transplant. The chain carries TRBV6-5 and TRBJ2-7; 7 bases match TRBD1. The CDR3 sequence: CASSPFDRDEQYF. CDR3 sequence (DNA): TGTGCCAGCAGCCCCTTTGACAGGGACGAGCAGTACTTC.